This T cell receptor (beta chain) was obtained from a study of blood T cell repertoires in COVID-19. About the study: The samples span acute and convalescent COVID-19 from the United States, Italy and Spain.

Germline CDR1 MDHEN, CDR2 SYDVKM. The CDR3 has 17 residues. V was pared by 5 bases and J by 4 bases, with 23 bases between. Profiled with immunoSEQ multiplex PCR; TCRdb holds only in-frame clones, not every one. Counted here are 130,000 or so clones, 75% to 85% occurring once; the ten biggest clones make up about 5%. The clonotype was recovered from a woman in her 70s with COVID-19, enrolled during active disease. The sequenced sample was peripheral blood. The chain carries TRBV28 and TRBJ1-1, with TRBD1 as a possible D gene (5 bases). For the CDR3, the DNA is TGTGCCAGCAGTCCCCACCTAAGACAGAAGAGGAGCACTGAAGCTTTCTTT. Its translation: CASSPHLRQKRSTEAFF.